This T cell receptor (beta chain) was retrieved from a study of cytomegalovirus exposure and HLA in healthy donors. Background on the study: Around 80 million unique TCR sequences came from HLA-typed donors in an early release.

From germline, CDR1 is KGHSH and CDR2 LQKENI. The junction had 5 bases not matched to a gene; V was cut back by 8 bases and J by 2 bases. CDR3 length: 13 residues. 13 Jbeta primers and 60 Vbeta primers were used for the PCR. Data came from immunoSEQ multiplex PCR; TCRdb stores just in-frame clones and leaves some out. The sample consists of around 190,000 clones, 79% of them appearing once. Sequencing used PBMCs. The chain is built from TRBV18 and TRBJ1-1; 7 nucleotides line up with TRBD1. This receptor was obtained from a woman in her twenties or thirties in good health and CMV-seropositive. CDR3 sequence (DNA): TGTGCCAGCACCGGACAGGCCAACACTGAAGCTTTCTTT. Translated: CASTGQANTEAFF.